The TCR beta chain described here comes from a study of metastatic and nonmetastatic thyroid tumors. No patient received treatment before thyroid surgery. TCRdb reprocessed the PCR reads via MiXCR. The data hold 11,000 to 15,000 clones, with over 25% observed a single time. The CDR3 extends over 20 amino acids. Trimming took 2 bases from V and 6 from J, leaving 31 bases between them. Germline CDR1 is MDHEN and CDR2 is SYDVKM. The chain recombines TRBV28 with TRBJ1-1; D ambiguous. The source material was tumor tissue. This receptor was obtained from a female donor with papillary thyroid cancer or a benign thyroid nodule (not recorded which). Some clones in this sample may be carry-over from other donors' samples. The CDR3 region has the DNA TGTGCCAGCAGTTTAGGTTTTCGACTAAAGAACCACTCTAGCCTCGCTGAAGCTTTCTTT. This codes for CASSLGFRLKNHSSLAEAFF. Full variable domain (rest looked up from reference TRBV28 and TRBJ1-1): DVKVTQSSRYLVKRTGEKVFLECVQDMDHENMFWYRQDPGLGLRLIYFSYDVKMKEKGDIPEGYSVSREKKERFSLILESASTNQTSMYLCASSLGFRLKNHSSLAEAFFGQGTRLTVV.